This TCR beta chain was observed in a study of blood T cells in healthy people across ages. Points from the study as a whole: When set beside aged donors, long-lived donors presented more naive CD4+ cells and higher diversity. PBMCs went unsorted, and a conclusive naive versus antigen-experienced comparison was therefore prevented.

The total RNA that was extracted per sample amounted to at least 5.5 micrograms. Only a few counts were recorded for this clonotype. Its antigen is still unknown. A much bigger clone sits one base away, suggesting this may be a read error. Primers used in a second PCR of about 6 to 12 cycles were a sample-barcoded 5' primer and a J-beta primer mix. The template-switch adaptor, which had 12 random nucleotides, put a tag on each cDNA molecule. MiXCR was run by TCRdb on the 5' RACE reads, yielding one entry per CDR3 protein. This table holds 600,000 or so distinct CDR3 sequences, about 30% found once. The sample comprised blood. The sequence was collected from a woman of 80 years or more in good health.

In DNA, the CDR3 is TGTGCCAGCACCGCCGGGGCAGAGTATTCACCCCGCCACTTT. It translates to CASTAGAEYSPRHF. The chain is built from TRBV25-1 and TRBJ1-6; TRBD1 is a possible D gene (5 bases). The germline V gene encodes CDR1 MGHDK and CDR2 SYGVNS. The CDR3 sequence is 14 residues long.